This TCR beta chain derives from a study of long-term antiretroviral therapy in people with HIV. Across the whole study: Samples collected earliest predate the 2015 immediate-ART recommendation by about a decade.

Investigators performed immunoSEQ version v3.0 at survey level. The sequencing target was about 35,000-50,000 T-cell genomes per sample. Generated by immunoSEQ multiplex PCR, the TCRdb table keeps only in-frame clones and is missing some. This sample has 25,000 to 30,000 clones, with roughly 80% found just once. Each participant with HIV received care in the United States. The source material was unsorted PBMCs, sampled 0.8 years before starting antiretroviral therapy. This clonotype originated in a man younger than 35 with HIV.

This chain's CDR3 is CASTYDTGELFF. The CDR3 coding sequence is TGTGCCAGCACGTACGACACCGGGGAGCTGTTTTTT. The chain has TRBV2 and TRBJ2-2, with unresolved D. CDR3 size: 12 residues. CDR1 is SNHLY and CDR2 is FYNNEI in the germline V gene. The ends were cut back, 7 bases at V and 3 bases at J, with 6 bases in the middle.